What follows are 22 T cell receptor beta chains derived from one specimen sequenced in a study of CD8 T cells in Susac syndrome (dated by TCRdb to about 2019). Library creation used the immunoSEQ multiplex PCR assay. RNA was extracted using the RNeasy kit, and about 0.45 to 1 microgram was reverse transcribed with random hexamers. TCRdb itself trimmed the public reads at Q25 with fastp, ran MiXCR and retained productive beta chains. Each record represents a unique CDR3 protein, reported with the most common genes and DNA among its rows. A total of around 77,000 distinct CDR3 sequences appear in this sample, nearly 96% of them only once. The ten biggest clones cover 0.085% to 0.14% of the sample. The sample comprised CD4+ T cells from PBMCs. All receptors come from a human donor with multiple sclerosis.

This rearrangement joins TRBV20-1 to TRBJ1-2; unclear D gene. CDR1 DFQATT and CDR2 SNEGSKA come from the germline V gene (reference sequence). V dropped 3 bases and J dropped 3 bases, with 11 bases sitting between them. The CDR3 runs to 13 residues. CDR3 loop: CSARAVSDYGYTF. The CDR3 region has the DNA TGCAGTGCTAGGGCCGTGAGCGACTATGGCTACACCTTC.

The DNA for the CDR3 is TGTGCCAGCAGTGAATCCCCTCCCGGGGCCGACACCCAGTTCTTC. Translation gives CASSESPPGADTQFF. This sequence joins TRBV25-1 and TRBJ2-1; D is perhaps TRBD1 or TRBD2 (5 bases each). V shed 1 base and J shed 13 bases, with 20 bases lying between them. CDR3 length equals 15 residues. The germline gives CDR1 MGHDK, CDR2 SYGVNS.

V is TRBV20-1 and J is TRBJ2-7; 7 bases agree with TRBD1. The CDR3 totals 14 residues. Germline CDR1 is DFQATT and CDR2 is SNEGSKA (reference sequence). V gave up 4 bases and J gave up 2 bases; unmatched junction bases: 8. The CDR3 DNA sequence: TGCAGTGCTAACAGCCCGACAGGGCCCTACGAGCAGTACTTC. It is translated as CSANSPTGPYEQYF.

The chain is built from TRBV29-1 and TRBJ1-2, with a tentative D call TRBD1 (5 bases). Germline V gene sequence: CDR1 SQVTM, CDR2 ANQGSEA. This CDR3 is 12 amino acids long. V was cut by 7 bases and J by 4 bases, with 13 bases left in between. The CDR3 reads CSAEEGSYGYTF. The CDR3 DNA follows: TGCAGCGCCGAAGAGGGGAGCTATGGCTACACCTTC.

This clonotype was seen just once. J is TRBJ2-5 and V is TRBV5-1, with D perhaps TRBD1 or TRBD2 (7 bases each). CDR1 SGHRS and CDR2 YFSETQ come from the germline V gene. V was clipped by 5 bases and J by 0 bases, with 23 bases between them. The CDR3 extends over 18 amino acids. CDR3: CASSPTGGPDRDQETQYF. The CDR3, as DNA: TGCGCCAGCAGTCCGACCGGGGGGCCAGACAGGGACCAAGAGACCCAGTACTTC.

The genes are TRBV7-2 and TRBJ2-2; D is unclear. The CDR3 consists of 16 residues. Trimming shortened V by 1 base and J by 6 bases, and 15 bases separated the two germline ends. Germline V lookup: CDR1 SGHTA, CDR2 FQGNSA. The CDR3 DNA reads TGTGCCAGCAGCTTAGTTGGCCAGAGCCACGCCGGGGAGCTGTTTTTT. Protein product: CASSLVGQSHAGELFF. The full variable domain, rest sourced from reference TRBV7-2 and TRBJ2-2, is GAGVSQSPSNKVTEKGKDVELRCDPISGHTALYWYRQSLGQGLEFLIYFQGNSAPDKSGLPSDRFSAERTGGSVSTLTIQRTQQEDSAVYLCASSLVGQSHAGELFFGEGSRLTVL.

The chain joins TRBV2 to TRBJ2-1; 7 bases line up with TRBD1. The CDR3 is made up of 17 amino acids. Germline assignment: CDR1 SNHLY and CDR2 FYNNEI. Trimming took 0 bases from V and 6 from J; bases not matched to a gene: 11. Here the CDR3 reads CASSEAVNRQGSNEQFF. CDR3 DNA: TGTGCCAGCAGTGAAGCCGTCAACAGACAGGGATCCAATGAGCAGTTCTTC.

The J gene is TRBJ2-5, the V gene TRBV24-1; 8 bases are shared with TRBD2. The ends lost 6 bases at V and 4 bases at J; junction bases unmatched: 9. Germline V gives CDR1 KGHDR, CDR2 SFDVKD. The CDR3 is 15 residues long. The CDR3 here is CATSPTRGGGETQYF. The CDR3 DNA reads TGTGCCACCAGTCCCACCCGGGGGGGAGGAGAGACCCAGTACTTC.

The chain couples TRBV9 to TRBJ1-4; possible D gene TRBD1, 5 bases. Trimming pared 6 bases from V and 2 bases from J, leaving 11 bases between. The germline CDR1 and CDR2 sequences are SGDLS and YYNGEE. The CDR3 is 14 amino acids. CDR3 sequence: CASNGGATNEKLFF. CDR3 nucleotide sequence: TGTGCCAGCAATGGCGGGGCGACTAATGAAAAACTGTTTTTT.

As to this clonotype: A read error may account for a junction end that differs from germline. CDR3 DNA sequence: TGCAGCGTTGAAGCGGGCCAAGGGACCCAGTACTTC. Protein product: CSVEAGQGTQYF. This chain connects TRBV29-1 to TRBJ2-5, with unresolved D. This CDR3 region has 12 residues. Per the germline V gene, CDR1 is SQVTM and CDR2 is ANQGSEA.

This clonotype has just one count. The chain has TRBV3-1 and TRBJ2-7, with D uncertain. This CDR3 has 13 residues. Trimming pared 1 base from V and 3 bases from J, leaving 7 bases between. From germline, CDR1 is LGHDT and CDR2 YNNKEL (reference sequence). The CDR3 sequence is CASSQVRGYEQYF. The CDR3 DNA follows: TGTGCCAGCAGCCAAGTCAGAGGCTACGAGCAGTACTTC.

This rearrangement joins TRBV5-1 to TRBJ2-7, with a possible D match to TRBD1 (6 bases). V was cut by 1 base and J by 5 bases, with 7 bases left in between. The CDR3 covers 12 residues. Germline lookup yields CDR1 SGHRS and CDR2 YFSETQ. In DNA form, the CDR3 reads TGCGCCAGCAGCTTGCAGGGGAACGAGCAGTACTTC. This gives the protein CASSLQGNEQYF.

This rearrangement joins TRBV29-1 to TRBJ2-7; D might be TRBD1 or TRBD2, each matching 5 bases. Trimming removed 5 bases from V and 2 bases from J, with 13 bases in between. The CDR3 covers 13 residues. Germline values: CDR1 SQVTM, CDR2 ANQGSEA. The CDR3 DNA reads TGCAGCGTTCAACCCCTGGGGGCCTACGAGCAGTACTTC. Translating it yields CSVQPLGAYEQYF.

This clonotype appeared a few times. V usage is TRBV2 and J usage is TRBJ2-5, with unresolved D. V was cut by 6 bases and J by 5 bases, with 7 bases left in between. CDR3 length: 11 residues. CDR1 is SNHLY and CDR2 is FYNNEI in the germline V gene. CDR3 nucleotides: TGTGCCAGCAGCCCTAGGGAGACCCAGTACTTC. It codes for CASSPRETQYF. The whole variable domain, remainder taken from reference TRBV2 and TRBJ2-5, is EPEVTQTPSHQVTQMGQEVILRCVPISNHLYFYWYRQILGQKVEFLVSFYNNEISEKSEIFDDQFSVERPDGSNFTLKIRSTKLEDSAMYFCASSPRETQYFGPGTRLLVL.

This CDR3 reads CSARVWLAGVAYEQYF. The CDR3 nucleotides read TGCAGTGCTAGAGTTTGGCTAGCGGGGGTTGCCTACGAGCAGTACTTC. The rearrangement links TRBV20-1 to TRBJ2-7; 10 bases align to TRBD2. The CDR3 is 16 amino acids. CDR1 is DFQATT and CDR2 is SNEGSKA in the germline V gene (reference sequence). The J segment lost 2 bases and the V segment lost 1 base, leaving 8 bases of the junction unmatched.

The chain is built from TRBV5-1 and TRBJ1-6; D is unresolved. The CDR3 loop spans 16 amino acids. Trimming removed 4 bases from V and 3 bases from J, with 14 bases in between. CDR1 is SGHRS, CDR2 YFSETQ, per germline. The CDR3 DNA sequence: TGCGCCAGCAGCGTTACCGGACGGATCTATAATTCACCCCTCCACTTT. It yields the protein CASSVTGRIYNSPLHF.

The CDR3 spells CASSFNFRANQPQHF. The CDR3 DNA is TGTGCCAGCAGTTTCAACTTCAGGGCGAATCAGCCCCAGCATTTT. V gene TRBV6-6 combines with J gene TRBJ1-5, with a weak D call TRBD1 (5 bases). The CDR3 sequence is 15 residues long. V lost 4 bases and J lost 4, with 14 bases in between. The germline V gene encodes CDR1 MNHNY and CDR2 SVGAGI (reference sequence).

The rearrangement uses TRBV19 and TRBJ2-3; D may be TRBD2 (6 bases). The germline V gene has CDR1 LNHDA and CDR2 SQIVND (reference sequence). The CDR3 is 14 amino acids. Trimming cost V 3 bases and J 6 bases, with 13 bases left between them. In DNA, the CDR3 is TGTGCCAGTAGTATCGGGCCCACTAGCGATACGCAGTATTTT. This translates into CASSIGPTSDTQYF.

The CDR3 region has the DNA TGCAGTGCTAGAGCCGCCGGGACAGGGACTGAAAAACTGTTTTTT. It codes for CSARAAGTGTEKLFF. The J gene is TRBJ1-4, the V gene TRBV20-1; TRBD1 agrees at 9 bases. This CDR3 region has 15 residues. J lost 7 bases, V lost 1 base, and 7 bases had no gene match. The germline V gene has CDR1 DFQATT and CDR2 SNEGSKA (reference sequence).

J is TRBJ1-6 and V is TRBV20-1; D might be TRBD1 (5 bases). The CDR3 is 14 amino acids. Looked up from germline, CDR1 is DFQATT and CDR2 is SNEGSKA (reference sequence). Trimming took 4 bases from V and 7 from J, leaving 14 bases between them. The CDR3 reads CSATPGRYNSPLHF. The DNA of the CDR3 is TGCAGTGCTACTCCGGGACGTTACAATTCACCCCTCCACTTT.

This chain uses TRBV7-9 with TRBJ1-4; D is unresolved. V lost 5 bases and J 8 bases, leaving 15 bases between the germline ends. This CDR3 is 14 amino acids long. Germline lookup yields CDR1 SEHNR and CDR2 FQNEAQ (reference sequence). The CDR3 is CASSPRGGREKLFF. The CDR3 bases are TGTGCCAGCAGCCCCAGAGGAGGAAGGGAAAAACTGTTTTTT.

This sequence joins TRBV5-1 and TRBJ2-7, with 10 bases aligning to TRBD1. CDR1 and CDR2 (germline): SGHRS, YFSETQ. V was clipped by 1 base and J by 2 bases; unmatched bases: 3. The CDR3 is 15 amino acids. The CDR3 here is CASSLTGTGAYEQYF. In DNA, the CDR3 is TGCGCCAGCAGCTTGACCGGGACAGGGGCCTACGAGCAGTACTTC.